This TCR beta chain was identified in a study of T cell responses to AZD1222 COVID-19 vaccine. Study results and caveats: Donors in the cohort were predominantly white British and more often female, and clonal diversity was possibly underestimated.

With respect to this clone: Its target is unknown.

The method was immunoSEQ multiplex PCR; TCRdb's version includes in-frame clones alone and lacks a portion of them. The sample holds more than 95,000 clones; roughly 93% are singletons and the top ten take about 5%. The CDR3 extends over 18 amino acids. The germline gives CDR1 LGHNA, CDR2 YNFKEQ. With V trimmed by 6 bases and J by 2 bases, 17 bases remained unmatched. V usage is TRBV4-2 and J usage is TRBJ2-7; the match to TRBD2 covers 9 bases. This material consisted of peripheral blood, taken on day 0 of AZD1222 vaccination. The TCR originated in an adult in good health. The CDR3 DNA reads TGTGCCAGCAGTCGAAAGGTGGGTCAACTAGCGGGCGCCTACGAGCAGTACTTC. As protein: CASSRKVGQLAGAYEQYF.